This T cell receptor (beta chain) came from a study of blood T cell repertoires in COVID-19. Turning to the study itself: T cells, B-cell-depleted T cells, or PBMCs supplied cDNA or gDNA.

Germline V gene data show CDR1 as SNHLY and CDR2 as FYNNEI. The CDR3 is 15 amino acids. Trimming pared 6 bases from V and 1 base from J, leaving 13 bases between. Authors' data handling: Reference gene primer amplification in the assay estimated nucleated cell counts. Using immunoSEQ multiplex PCR, the repertoire was profiled, and TCRdb retains in-frame clones only, with some absent. V and J calls and clone size follow that table, whereas D and trimming were derived from the DNA. This table has more than 80,000 clones, 75% to 90% appearing once. This clone is a singleton in its sample. The clonotype was recovered from a human donor with active COVID-19. The donor label of this sample is uncertain. This chain joins TRBV2 and TRBJ1-5; tentative D call: TRBD1 (5 bases). The sample comprised peripheral blood. CDR3 region: CASRRGGLSNQPQHF. For the CDR3, the DNA is TGTGCCAGCAGAAGGGGTGGGCTAAGCAATCAGCCCCAGCATTTT.